These 25 T cell receptor beta chains share one sample of origin, sequenced in a study of siplizumab effects on memory and regulatory T cells. Method: immunoSEQ multiplex PCR; TCRdb's copy keeps in-frame clones and lacks some. The sample carries about 100,000 clones, more than 85% recorded once. Input material: CD4+ T cells sorted from blood. All receptors come from a human donor in good health.

This rearrangement joins TRBV7-9 to TRBJ1-2, with a tentative D call TRBD1 (6 bases). Trimming left V 5 bases short and J 5 bases short, with 18 bases between. CDR3 length equals 15 residues. The germline V gene has CDR1 SEHNR and CDR2 FQNEAQ (reference sequence). The CDR3 sequence: CASSARQVELYGYTF. CDR3 nucleotides: TGTGCCAGCAGCGCCCGACAGGTAGAATTGTATGGCTACACCTTC.

Of note for this clone: Within the sample, other DNA sequences also encode this same CDR3. The chain recombines TRBV5-1 with TRBJ1-1; D possibly corresponds to TRBD1 (5 bases). This CDR3 has 13 residues. Germline CDR1 is SGHRS and CDR2 is YFSETQ. Trimming removed 2 bases from V and 1 base from J, with 6 bases in between. The DNA for the CDR3 is TGCGCCAGCAGCTTACAGGAGAACACTGAAGCTTTCTTT. Translated: CASSLQENTEAFF.

This clone was seen a few times. This CDR3 is CASSQEVNSGYTF. The CDR3 DNA sequence: TGTGCCAGCAGCCAAGAAGTTAATTCTGGCTACACCTTC. The chain has TRBV4-2 and TRBJ1-2, with D hard to call. The CDR3 is made up of 13 amino acids. Per germline, CDR1 LGHNA and CDR2 YNFKEQ. The V end lost 0 bases, the J end lost 7 bases, and 9 bases lay between the germline ends.

The chain links TRBV11-1 to TRBJ2-7, with 7 bases matching TRBD2. The germline V gene has CDR1 SGHAT and CDR2 FQDESV (reference sequence). With 5 bases clipped from V and 0 bases from J, the junction kept 10 bases outside the gene matches. CDR3 length: 16 amino acids. CDR3 coding DNA: TGTGCCAGCAGCCCTCGGGGAGCGGGGTTCTCCTACGAGCAGTACTTC. It specifies CASSPRGAGFSYEQYF.

The chain employs TRBV2 and TRBJ2-3, with D possibly being TRBD1 (6 bases). CDR1 is SNHLY and CDR2 is FYNNEI in the germline V gene. V lost 7 bases and J 9 bases, leaving 14 bases between the germline ends. The CDR3 is made up of 12 amino acids. Here the CDR3 reads CASNAGAETQYF. CDR3 DNA: TGTGCCAGCAATGCAGGGGCGGAAACGCAGTATTTT.

A few counts support this clone. CDR3 DNA: TGCAGCGTTGGTCGAAAGAACACTGAAGCTTTCTTT. Its protein is CSVGRKNTEAFF. The chain uses TRBV29-1 and TRBJ1-1; D not certain. The CDR3 is 12 amino acids. V lost 4 bases, J lost 1 base, and 7 bases lay in between. Germline CDR1 and CDR2: SQVTM and ANQGSEA.

The chain employs TRBV7-8 and TRBJ1-2, with 11 bases that match TRBD1. Trimming took 4 bases from V and 14 from J; bases not matched to a gene: 18. CDR3 length: 16 amino acids. Per germline, CDR1 SGHVS and CDR2 FQNEAQ. The CDR3 loop is CASSSTSGQGAQKLTF. CDR3 nucleotide sequence: TGTGCCAGCAGCTCGACGTCCGGACAGGGGGCGCAAAAATTAACCTTC.

V usage is TRBV7-2 and J usage is TRBJ1-1, with 9 bases that match TRBD1. V trimming: 5 bases; J trimming: 5 bases; junction bases outside the gene matches: 9. CDR1 SGHTA and CDR2 FQGNSA come from the germline V gene. CDR3 length equals 15 residues. The CDR3 bases are TGTGCCAGCAGCCGGGTACAGGGGGCGAGGACTGAAGCTTTCTTT. This translates into CASSRVQGARTEAFF.

In DNA form, the CDR3 reads TGTGCCAGCAGCCCACCAACTGGGGGACCAGATACGCAGTATTTT. Translated, it gives CASSPPTGGPDTQYF. The V gene is TRBV7-2, the J gene TRBJ2-3; D may match TRBD1 or TRBD2 (5 bases each). In germline, CDR1 is SGHTA, CDR2 FQGNSA. This CDR3 spans 15 amino acids. Trimming removed 5 bases at V and 4 bases at J, with 16 bases between.

The rearrangement uses TRBV5-1 and TRBJ1-5, with D unresolved. CDR1 SGHRS and CDR2 YFSETQ come from the germline V gene. Trimming pared 0 bases from V and 4 bases from J, leaving 8 bases between. The CDR3 runs to 14 residues. The CDR3 DNA reads TGCGCCAGCAGCTTGGAAGGAAATAATCAGCCCCAGCATTTT. Its translation: CASSLEGNNQPQHF.

The rearrangement uses TRBV5-8 and TRBJ1-1; 8 bases agree with TRBD1. The CDR3 has 16 residues. Germline values: CDR1 SGHTS, CDR2 YDEGEE. V trimming: 4 bases; J trimming: 3 bases; junction bases outside the gene matches: 11. The chain's CDR3 is CASSPAPDRVYTEAFF. CDR3 coding DNA: TGTGCCAGCAGCCCCGCGCCGGACAGGGTATACACTGAAGCTTTCTTT.

The V and J genes are TRBV2 and TRBJ2-5; TRBD2 matches at 10 bases. The CDR3 consists of 16 residues. The germline V gene has CDR1 SNHLY and CDR2 FYNNEI. V shed 4 bases, J shed 1 base, and the junction held 6 bases outside the gene matches. The DNA of the CDR3 is TGTGCCAGCAGTGTTGATAGCGGGGGGTCCCAAGAGACCCAGTACTTC. Its translation is CASSVDSGGSQETQYF.

The rearrangement joins TRBV28 to TRBJ1-6; 7 positions agree with TRBD1. The CDR3 runs to 15 residues. The V gene's germline CDR1 is MDHEN and CDR2 SYDVKM. V shed 4 bases, J shed 5 bases, and the junction held 5 bases outside the gene matches. DNA of the CDR3: TGTGCCAGCAGTTCCGGACAGGCCCATAATTCACCCCTCCACTTT. Translation: CASSSGQAHNSPLHF.

The V and J genes are TRBV6-6 and TRBJ2-2; D not resolved. The CDR3 is 14 amino acids. Trimming took off 6 bases at V and 0 bases at J, with 8 bases between the two ends. Germline CDR1 and CDR2: MNHNY and SVGAGI (reference sequence). The CDR3 bases are TGTGCCAGCAGCGCACGGTCGAACACCGGGGAGCTGTTTTTT. Its translation: CASSARSNTGELFF.

This clone was seen once. CDR3 in amino acids: CASSASGTSNTGELFF. The CDR3 region has the DNA TGTGCCAGCAGCGCATCCGGGACATCGAACACCGGGGAGCTGTTTTTT. The V gene is TRBV9, the J gene TRBJ2-2, with D tentatively TRBD1 (6 bases). Per the germline V gene, CDR1 is SGDLS and CDR2 is YYNGEE. V lost 3 bases and J 0 bases, leaving 12 bases between the germline ends. This CDR3 is 16 amino acids long.

Only a few counts were recorded for this clone. Other DNA sequences in this sample translate to the same CDR3. The CDR3 DNA sequence: TGCGCCAGCAGCTTGGGGGGGACGAACACTGAAGCTTTCTTT. Protein sequence: CASSLGGTNTEAFF. The chain joins TRBV5-1 to TRBJ1-1, with D perhaps TRBD1 (5 bases). The CDR3 spans 14 residues. Germline CDR1 is SGHRS and CDR2 is YFSETQ. Trimming stripped 0 bases from V and 1 base from J, with 7 bases between.

This clone appeared once. The rearrangement joins TRBV2 to TRBJ1-3, with D perhaps TRBD1 (5 bases). The CDR3 length is 15 residues. The germline V gene encodes CDR1 SNHLY and CDR2 FYNNEI. The V and J ends lost 3 bases and 4 bases respectively, with 13 bases between them. CDR3 bases: TGTGCCAGCAGTGACAGTGGGGGTACCGGAAACACCATATATTTT. It is translated as CASSDSGGTGNTIYF.

The genes are TRBV5-1 and TRBJ2-2; the D gene is possibly TRBD2 (5 bases). The CDR3 is 14 amino acids. In germline, CDR1 is SGHRS, CDR2 YFSETQ. V lost 1 base to trimming and J lost 7 bases, with 11 bases between them. CDR3 in amino acids: CASSLYTGGGELFF. The CDR3 DNA is TGCGCCAGCAGCTTGTATACCGGAGGCGGGGAGCTGTTTTTT.

For the CDR3, the DNA is TGTGCCAGCACCATTGCCAGCGGGACAGGGGGCCTCGAGCAGTACTTC. As protein: CASTIASGTGGLEQYF. The chain recombines TRBV7-9 with TRBJ2-7; 12 bases fit TRBD1. The CDR3 spans 16 residues. Germline CDR1 and CDR2: SEHNR and FQNEAQ (reference sequence). After removal of 7 bases from V and 6 bases from J, the junction contained 13 bases not matched to a gene.

The sample holds a few counts of this clone. The V and J genes are TRBV10-3 and TRBJ1-5, with TRBD1 matching over 7 bases. Per germline, CDR1 ENHRY and CDR2 SYGVKD. The V and J ends lost 10 bases and 3 bases, in that order; junction bases with no gene match: 9. This CDR3 is built from 14 residues. Written as DNA, the CDR3 is TGTGCCACTACAGGGGATGGGAACAATCAGCCCCAGCATTTT. It specifies CATTGDGNNQPQHF.

The rearrangement uses TRBV6-6 and TRBJ1-4; TRBD1 might be the D (5 bases). The CDR3 sequence is 14 residues long. V was cut by 3 bases and J by 6 bases, with 11 bases left in between. Germline-derived CDR1 and CDR2 are MNHNY and SVGAGI (reference sequence). DNA of the CDR3: TGTGCCAGCAGTTATGTGGGGCGGGATGAAAAACTGTTTTTT. It translates to CASSYVGRDEKLFF.

The chain is built from TRBV7-3 and TRBJ1-1; D gene uncertain. V gave up 5 bases and J gave up 8 bases, with 18 bases separating them. The CDR3 runs 14 residues. The germline gives CDR1 SGHTA, CDR2 FQGTGA. The CDR3 DNA sequence: TGTGCCAGCAGCCCGACCCGAGACGCGTTAGAAGCTTTCTTT. Its protein product is CASSPTRDALEAFF.

The chain joins TRBV19 to TRBJ2-7; D remains unclear. The V gene's germline CDR1 is LNHDA and CDR2 SQIVND (reference sequence). The CDR3 sequence is 13 residues long. V lost 10 bases to trimming and J lost 5 bases, with 18 bases between them. CDR3 DNA: TGTGCCACCAACCGACAAAGGGTCAACGAGCAGTACTTC. This codes for CATNRQRVNEQYF. The full variable domain, in which reference TRBV19 and TRBJ2-7 provide the parts outside the CDR3, is DGGITQSPKYLFRKEGQNVTLSCEQNLNHDAMYWYRQDPGQGLRLIYYSQIVNDFQKGDIAEGYSVSREKKESFPLTVTSAQKNPTAFYLCATNRQRVNEQYFGPGTRLTVT.

In DNA form, the CDR3 reads TGTGCCAGCACCATAGGGGGGACCCAAGAGACCCAGTACTTC. Amino acid sequence: CASTIGGTQETQYF. V usage is TRBV5-4 and J usage is TRBJ2-5; either TRBD1 or TRBD2 may fit D (6 bases each). The CDR3 consists of 14 residues. From germline, CDR1 is SGHNT and CDR2 YYREEE (reference sequence). V lost 6 bases and J 1 base, leaving 13 bases between the germline ends.

The chain couples TRBV6-6 to TRBJ2-7, with 13 bases lining up with TRBD2. The germline V gene has CDR1 MNHNY and CDR2 SVGAGI (reference sequence). The CDR3 length is 15 residues. Trimming cost V 10 bases and J 3 bases; bases outside gene matches: 9. CDR3 coding DNA: TGTGCCACCAGGGAGGGACTAGCGGGGTTCTACGAGCAGTACTTC. Protein sequence: CATREGLAGFYEQYF.